The TCR beta chain described here comes from a study of cytomegalovirus exposure and HLA in healthy donors. Study-wide results and limits: Researchers catalogued some 160 TCR beta chains as cytomegalovirus-associated.

As to this clone: Its antigen is not known.

CDR3 size: 17 residues. Trimming removed 0 bases at V and 2 bases at J, with 20 bases between. CDR1 is GTSNPN and CDR2 is SVGIG in the germline V gene (reference sequence). Data came from immunoSEQ multiplex PCR; TCRdb stores just in-frame clones and leaves some out. The table has roughly 190,000 clones, roughly 88% seen once. Input material: PBMCs. This sequence joins TRBV30 and TRBJ2-7; D perhaps matches TRBD1 (6 bases). The source is a woman between 18 and 29 years old in good health and CMV-seronegative. CDR3 region: CAWSVGWGTFKTYEQYF. DNA of the CDR3: TGTGCCTGGAGTGTAGGGTGGGGGACATTTAAGACCTACGAGCAGTACTTC.